The clone carrying this TCR beta chain was seen repeatedly, ten times or more. Its antigen is still unknown. The sample originates from a study of blood T cells in healthy people across ages. Study-wide points: Researchers said unsorted PBMCs prevented a conclusive naive versus antigen-experienced comparison.

Each of the donors had about 9.9 milliliters of peripheral blood drawn into EDTA-treated Vacutainer tubes. The authors isolated at least 6.5 million PBMCs per sample. With each sample, at least 6 micrograms of total RNA were extracted. This CDR3 comprises 13 residues. CDR1 ENHRY and CDR2 SYGVKD come from the germline V gene. V was shortened by 6 bases and J by 0 bases, with 7 bases between the two germline ends. Combining a sample-barcoded 5' primer with a J-beta primer mix, a second PCR ran for about 6 to 12 cycles. Using its own MiXCR run on the 5' RACE reads, TCRdb lists one record per CDR3 protein. This sample has about 1,600,000 distinct CDR3 sequences, with around two fifths found just once.

This rearrangement joins TRBV10-3 to TRBJ2-3, with a tentative D call TRBD2 (6 bases). This TCR derives from a woman aged 18-35 years in good health. The material sequenced was blood. The CDR3 bases are TGTGCCATCAGAGCGGGTAGCACAGATACGCAGTATTTT. It is translated as CAIRAGSTDTQYF.